This T cell receptor (beta chain) stems from a study of blood T cell repertoires in COVID-19 (TCRdb year 2020). About the full investigation: Samples from collaborators originated in the United States, Italy and Spain and spanned both the acute and convalescent phases of COVID-19. The material from the prospective study consisted of cDNA or gDNA derived from T cells, B-cell-depleted T cells, or PBMCs. Subjects who had been exposed to COVID-19, were actively infected with it, or had recovered from it provided the deeply sampled blood TCRbeta repertoires that made up the dataset. The repertoires were made available in a free public database intended to serve as a resource for research on the immune response to SARS-CoV-2. Samples were obtained from the ongoing ImmuneRACE study (first 160 participants) and from over 1,000 subjects provided by 6 global collaborators. Sample metadata almost always included a de-identified subject ID, COVID-19 status, age in years and sex. Where HLA class I and class II types were available, the types were taken from metadata supplied by the sample provider, not from assay-based typing. Paper-wide results and their limitations: Clinical and demographic metadata were provided uncurated, with the amount varying by source and participant.

Including the terminal cysteine and phenylalanine, the CDR3 comprises 15 residues. Left in the record is the CDR3 DNA by itself, 45 bases read in frame from the first base. CDR1 and CDR2 are read off the germline V gene as SGHVS and FQNEAQ. V is clipped by 4 bases and J by 4 bases, and the sequence between their germline boundaries is 16 bases long. The immunoSEQ Assay, a bias-controlled multiplex PCR, was used to amplify TCRbeta CDR3 regions from genomic DNA. From the authors' description of their analysis: Nucleated cell counts per sample were estimated from amplification of reference gene primers within the assay. To quantify the absolute abundance of each unique TCRbeta CDR3 rearrangement, sequence reads were collapsed and filtered. Productive Simpson clonality was computed per sample as the square root of Simpson's diversity index over productive rearrangements. TCRdb provides this immuneACCESS table in a form limited to in-frame rearrangements. Some clones are lacking; in checked studies, under half of them reflect an unresolved V gene, and why the rest are absent is not known. V, J and clone size were drawn from that table, and D and trimming were deduced from the DNA. The sample records some 130,000 clones, approximately 80% of which are singletons. 3% to 4.5% of the sample is taken by the ten largest.

This clone appeared a few times. Its specific antigen is unknown. Base qualities are not at hand, and no much larger clone is one base apart. Whole blood was collected in K2EDTA tubes by collaborating institutions according to the institutions' own protocols. For TCRbeta analysis, collaborators shipped samples in one of three forms: frozen whole blood, isolated PBMCs, or DNA extracted from either of those sample types. The receptor's source is a woman aged 80 or over with acute or convalescent COVID-19. The sequencing sample was made of peripheral blood. Rearrangement joined TRBV7-8 to TRBJ1-2; the D gene is perhaps TRBD1, from 5 matching bases. The CDR3 is CASSSPDNRIYGYTF. The nucleotide sequence reads as follows: TGTGCCAGCAGCTCCCCGGACAATCGAATCTATGGCTACACCTTC.